The TCR beta chain described here comes from a study of patients and donors after allogeneic stem cell transplantation. V was trimmed by 7 bases and J by 8 bases, leaving 14 bases between them. The CDR3 is 12 amino acids. Germline V gene data show CDR1 as DFQATT and CDR2 as SNEGSKA (reference sequence). This clonotype appeared a few times. TCRdb re-called the RT-PCR reads through MiXCR, storing one row per CDR3 protein. The sample records hundreds of thousands of distinct CDR3 sequences, 16% being singletons. The sequenced material came from blood, either unsorted or a sorted T cell fraction (not recorded which). The V gene is TRBV20-1, the J gene TRBJ1-4; D call uncertain. This TCR derives from a human donor who was either an allogeneic HSCT recipient or a stem cell or donor lymphocyte infusion donor (not recorded which). It is not recorded whose cells these are; they may come from a transplant donor. The CDR3 DNA reads as TGCAGTGGTACAGAGTTGAGGGAAAAACTGTTTTTT. This gives the protein CSGTELREKLFF.